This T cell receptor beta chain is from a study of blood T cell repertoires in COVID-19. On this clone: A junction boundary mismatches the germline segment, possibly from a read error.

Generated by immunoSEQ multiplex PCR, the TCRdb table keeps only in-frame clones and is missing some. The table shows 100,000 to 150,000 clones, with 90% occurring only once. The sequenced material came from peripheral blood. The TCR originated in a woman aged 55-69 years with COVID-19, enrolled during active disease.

Written as DNA, the CDR3 is TGTCTGGGGGACAGCTATGGCTACACCTTC. The encoded protein is CLGDSYGYTF. V gene TRBV10-1 combines with J gene TRBJ1-2, with TRBD1 identical over 7 bases. The CDR3 length is 10 residues. Per the germline V gene, CDR1 is WNHNN and CDR2 is SYGVQD (reference sequence).